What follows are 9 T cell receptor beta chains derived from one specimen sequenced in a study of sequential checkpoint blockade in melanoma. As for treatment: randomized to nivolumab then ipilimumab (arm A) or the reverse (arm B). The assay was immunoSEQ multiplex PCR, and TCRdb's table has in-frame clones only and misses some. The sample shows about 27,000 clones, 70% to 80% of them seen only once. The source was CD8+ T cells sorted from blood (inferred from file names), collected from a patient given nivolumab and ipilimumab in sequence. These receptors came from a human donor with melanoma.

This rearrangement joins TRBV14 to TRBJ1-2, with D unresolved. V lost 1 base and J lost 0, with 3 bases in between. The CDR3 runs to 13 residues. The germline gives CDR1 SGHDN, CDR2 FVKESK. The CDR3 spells CASSQVSNYGYTF. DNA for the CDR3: TGTGCCAGCAGCCAAGTCTCTAACTATGGCTACACCTTC.

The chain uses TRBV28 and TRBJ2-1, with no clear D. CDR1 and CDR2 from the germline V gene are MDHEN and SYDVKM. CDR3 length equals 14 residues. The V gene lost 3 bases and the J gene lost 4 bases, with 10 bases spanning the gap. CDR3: CASSFGFGYNEQFF. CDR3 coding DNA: TGTGCCAGCAGTTTCGGGTTCGGTTACAATGAGCAGTTCTTC.

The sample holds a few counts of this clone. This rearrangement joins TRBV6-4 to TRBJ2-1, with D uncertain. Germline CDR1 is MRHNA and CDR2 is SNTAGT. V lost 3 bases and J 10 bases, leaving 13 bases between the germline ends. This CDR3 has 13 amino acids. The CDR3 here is CASSEDPNGEQFF. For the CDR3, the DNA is TGTGCCAGCAGTGAAGACCCAAACGGGGAGCAGTTCTTC.

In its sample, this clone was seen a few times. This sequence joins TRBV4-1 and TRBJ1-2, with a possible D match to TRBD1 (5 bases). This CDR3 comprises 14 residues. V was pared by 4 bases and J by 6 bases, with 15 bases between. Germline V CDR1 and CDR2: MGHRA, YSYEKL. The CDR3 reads CASSLQTATDGYTF. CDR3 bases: TGCGCCAGCAGCCTACAGACAGCAACGGATGGCTACACCTTC.

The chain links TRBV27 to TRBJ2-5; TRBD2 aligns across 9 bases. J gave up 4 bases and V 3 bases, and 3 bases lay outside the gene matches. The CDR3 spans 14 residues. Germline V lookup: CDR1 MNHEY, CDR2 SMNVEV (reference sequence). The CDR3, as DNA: TGTGCCAGCAGTTTGGGCGGGGGGGTAGAGACCCAGTACTTC. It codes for CASSLGGGVETQYF.

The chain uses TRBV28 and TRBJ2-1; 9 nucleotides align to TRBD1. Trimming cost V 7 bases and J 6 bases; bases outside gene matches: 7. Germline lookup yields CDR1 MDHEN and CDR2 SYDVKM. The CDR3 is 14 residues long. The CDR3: CASITGGVANEQFF. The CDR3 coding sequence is TGTGCCAGCATCACAGGGGGCGTCGCCAATGAGCAGTTCTTC.

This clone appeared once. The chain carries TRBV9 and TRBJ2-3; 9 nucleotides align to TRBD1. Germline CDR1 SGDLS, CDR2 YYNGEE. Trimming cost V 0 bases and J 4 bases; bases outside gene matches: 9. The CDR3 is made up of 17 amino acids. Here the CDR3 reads CASSVVVGTGLADTQYF. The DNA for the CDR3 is TGTGCCAGCAGCGTAGTCGTTGGGACAGGGCTTGCAGATACGCAGTATTTT. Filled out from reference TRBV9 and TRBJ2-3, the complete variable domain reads DSGVTQTPKHLITATGQRVTLRCSPRSGDLSVYWYQQSLDQGLQFLIQYYNGEERAKGNILERFSAQQFPDLHSELNLSSLELGDSALYFCASSVVVGTGLADTQYFGPGTRLTVL.

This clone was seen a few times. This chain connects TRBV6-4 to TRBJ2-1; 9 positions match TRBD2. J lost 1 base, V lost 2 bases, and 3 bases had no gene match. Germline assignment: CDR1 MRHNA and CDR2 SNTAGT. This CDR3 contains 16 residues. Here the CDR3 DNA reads TGTGCCAGCAGTGACCTGGCGGGGGGGTCCTACAATGAGCAGTTCTTC. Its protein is CASSDLAGGSYNEQFF.

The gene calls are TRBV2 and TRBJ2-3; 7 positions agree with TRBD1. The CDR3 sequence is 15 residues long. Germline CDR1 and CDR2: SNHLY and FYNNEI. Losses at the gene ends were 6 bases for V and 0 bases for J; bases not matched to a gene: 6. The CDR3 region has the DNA TGTGCCAGCAGAATGACAGGGCTAAGCACAGATACGCAGTATTTT. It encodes CASRMTGLSTDTQYF. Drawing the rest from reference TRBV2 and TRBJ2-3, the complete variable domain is EPEVTQTPSHQVTQMGQEVILRCVPISNHLYFYWYRQILGQKVEFLVSFYNNEISEKSEIFDDQFSVERPDGSNFTLKIRSTKLEDSAMYFCASRMTGLSTDTQYFGPGTRLTVL.